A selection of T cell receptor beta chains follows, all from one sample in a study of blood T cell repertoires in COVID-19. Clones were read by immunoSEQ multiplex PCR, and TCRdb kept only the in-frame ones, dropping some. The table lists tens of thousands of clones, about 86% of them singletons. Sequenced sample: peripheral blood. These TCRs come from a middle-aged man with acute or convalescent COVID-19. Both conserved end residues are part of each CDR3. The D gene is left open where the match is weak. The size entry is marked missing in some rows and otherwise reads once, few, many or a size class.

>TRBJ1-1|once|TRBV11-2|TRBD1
TGTGCCAGCAGCTTAGAGCCAGGGGGAGCTTTCTTT
CASSLEPGGAFF
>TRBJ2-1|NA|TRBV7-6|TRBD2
TGTGCCAGCAGCTTAATGCTAGCGGGGGACAATGAGCAGTTCTTC
CASSLMLAGDNEQFF
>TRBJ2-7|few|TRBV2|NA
TGTGCCAGCAGGCGGGACCACTACGAGCAGTACTTC
CASRRDHYEQYF
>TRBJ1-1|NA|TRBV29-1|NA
TGCAGCGTTGAATGGGTTGGGGGGGCAAGGGGCACTGAAGCTTTCTTT
CSVEWVGGARGTEAFF
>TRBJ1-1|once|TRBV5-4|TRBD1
TGTGCCAGCAGAGCCACAGGGGGCACTGAAGCTTTCTTT
CASRATGGTEAFF
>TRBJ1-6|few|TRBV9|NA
TGTGCCAGCAGCGTAGAGGGCTCCTCGGGGAATTCACCCCTCCACTTT
CASSVEGSSGNSPLHF
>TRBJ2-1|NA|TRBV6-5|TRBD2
TGTGTAGCGGGAGTCTACGATGAGCAGTTCTTC
CVAGVYDEQFF
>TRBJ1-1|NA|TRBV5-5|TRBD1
TGTGCCAGCAGCTTGGGAGGGACAGGGCGATACACCTCGGAAGCTTTCTTT
CASSLGGTGRYTSEAFF
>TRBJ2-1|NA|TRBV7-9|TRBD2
TGTGCCAGCAGCTTAGGACTCAGCGGGAGTCGGGGCAATGAGCAGTTCTTC
CASSLGLSGSRGNEQFF
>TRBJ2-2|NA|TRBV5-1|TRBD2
TGCGCCAGCAGCTTACCCGACAGCGGGAGGGATGCCTCGAACACCGGGGAGCTGTTTTTT
CASSLPDSGRDASNTGELFF
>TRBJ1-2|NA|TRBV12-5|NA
TGTGCTAGTGGTTTGGGCCGAGCGGGCTATGGCTACACCTTC
CASGLGRAGYGYTF
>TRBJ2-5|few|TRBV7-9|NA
TGTGCCAGCAGCTTAATGGCAGGGCAAGAGACCCAGTACTTC
CASSLMAGQETQYF
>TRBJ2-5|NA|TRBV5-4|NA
TGTGCCAGCAGCTTGGCACCACCCGGGCTAGCGCTCCAAGAGACCCAGTACTTC
CASSLAPPGLALQETQYF
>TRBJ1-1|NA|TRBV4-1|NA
TGCGCCAGCAGCCAAGAAGGGGTGGGAAGCACTGAAGCTTTCTTT
CASSQEGVGSTEAFF
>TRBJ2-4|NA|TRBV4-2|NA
TGTGCCAGCAGCCAAATGGGGGACTTCGCCAAAAACATTCAGTACTTC
CASSQMGDFAKNIQYF
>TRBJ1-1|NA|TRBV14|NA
TGTGCCAGCAGCCGCAGGGGCTGGGACACTGAAGCTTTCTTT
CASSRRGWDTEAFF
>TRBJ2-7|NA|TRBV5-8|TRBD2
TGTGCCAGCAACCTTAACCTAGCGGGCCCTTCCTACGAGCAGTACTTC
CASNLNLAGPSYEQYF
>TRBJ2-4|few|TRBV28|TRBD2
TGTGCCAGCGATGAGGCTAGCGGGAACAAAAACATTCAGTACTTC
CASDEASGNKNIQYF
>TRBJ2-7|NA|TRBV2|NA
TGTGCCAGCAGTGTCACAGCTACCTACGAGCAGTACTTC
CASSVTATYEQYF
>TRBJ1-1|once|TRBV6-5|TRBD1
TGTGCCAGCCGAGGGGGCTGGACTGAAGCTTTCTTT
CASRGGWTEAFF
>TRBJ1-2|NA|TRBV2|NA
TGTGCCAGCAAGGTGGCAGGGTTTACCTATGGCTACACCTTC
CASKVAGFTYGYTF
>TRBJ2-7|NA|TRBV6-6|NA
TGTGCCAGCAGCCTGCAGGGGTCCTACGAGCAGTACTTC
CASSLQGSYEQYF
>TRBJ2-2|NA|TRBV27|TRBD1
TGTGCCAGCAGTCCCGGACGGGGACAGGGGGCAACCGGGGAGCTGTTTTTT
CASSPGRGQGATGELFF